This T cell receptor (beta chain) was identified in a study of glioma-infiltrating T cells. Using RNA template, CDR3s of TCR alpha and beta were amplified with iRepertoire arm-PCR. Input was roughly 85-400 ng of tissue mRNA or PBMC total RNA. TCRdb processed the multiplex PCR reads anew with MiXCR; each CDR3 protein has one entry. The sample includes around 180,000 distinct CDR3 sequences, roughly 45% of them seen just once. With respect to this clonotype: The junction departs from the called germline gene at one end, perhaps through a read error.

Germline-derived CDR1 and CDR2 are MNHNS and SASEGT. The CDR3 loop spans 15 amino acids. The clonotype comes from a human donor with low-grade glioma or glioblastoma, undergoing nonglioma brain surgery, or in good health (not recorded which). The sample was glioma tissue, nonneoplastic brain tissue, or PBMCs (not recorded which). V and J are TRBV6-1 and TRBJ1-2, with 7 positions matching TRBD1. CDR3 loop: CASTIDRAEGYAYTF. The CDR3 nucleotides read TGTGCCAGCACCATAGACAGGGCGGAAGGCTATGCCTACACCTTC.